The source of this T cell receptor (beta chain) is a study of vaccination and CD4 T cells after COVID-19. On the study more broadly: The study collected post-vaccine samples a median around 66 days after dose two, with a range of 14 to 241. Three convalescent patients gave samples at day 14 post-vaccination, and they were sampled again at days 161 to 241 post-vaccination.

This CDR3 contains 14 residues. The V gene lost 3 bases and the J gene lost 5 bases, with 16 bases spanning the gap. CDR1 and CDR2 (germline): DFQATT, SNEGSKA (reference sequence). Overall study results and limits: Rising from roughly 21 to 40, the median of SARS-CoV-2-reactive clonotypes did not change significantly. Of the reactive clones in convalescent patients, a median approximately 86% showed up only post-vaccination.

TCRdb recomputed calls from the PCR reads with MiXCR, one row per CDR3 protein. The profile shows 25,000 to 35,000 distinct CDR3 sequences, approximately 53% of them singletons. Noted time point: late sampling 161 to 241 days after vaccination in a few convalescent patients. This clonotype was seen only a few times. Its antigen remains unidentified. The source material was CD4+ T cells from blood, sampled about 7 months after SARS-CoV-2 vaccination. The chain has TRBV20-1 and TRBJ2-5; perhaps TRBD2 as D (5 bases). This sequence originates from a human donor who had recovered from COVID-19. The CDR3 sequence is CSASTPGLLETQYF. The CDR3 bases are TGCAGTGCTAGTACGCCGGGGTTATTGGAGACCCAGTACTTC.